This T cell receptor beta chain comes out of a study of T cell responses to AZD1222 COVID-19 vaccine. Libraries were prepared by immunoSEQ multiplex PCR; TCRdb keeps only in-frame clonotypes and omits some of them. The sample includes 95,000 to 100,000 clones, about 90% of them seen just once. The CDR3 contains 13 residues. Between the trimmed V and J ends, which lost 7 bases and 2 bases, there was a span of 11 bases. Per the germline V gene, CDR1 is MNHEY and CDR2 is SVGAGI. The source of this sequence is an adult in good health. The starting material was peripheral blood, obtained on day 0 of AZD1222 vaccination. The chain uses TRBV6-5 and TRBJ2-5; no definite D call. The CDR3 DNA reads TGTGCCAGCACCCCCGATTGGCAAGAGACCCAGTACTTC. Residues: CASTPDWQETQYF.